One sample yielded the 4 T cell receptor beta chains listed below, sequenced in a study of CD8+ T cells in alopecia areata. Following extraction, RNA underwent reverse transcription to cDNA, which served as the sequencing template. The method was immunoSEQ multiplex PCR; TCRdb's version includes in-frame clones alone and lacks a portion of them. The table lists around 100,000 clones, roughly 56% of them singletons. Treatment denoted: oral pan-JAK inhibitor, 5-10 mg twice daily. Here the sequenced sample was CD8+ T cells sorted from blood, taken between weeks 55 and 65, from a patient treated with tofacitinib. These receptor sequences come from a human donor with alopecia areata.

CDR3 DNA sequence: TGTGCCAGCAGCTTCGGGAGTTCACCCCTCCACTTT. Encoded protein: CASSFGSSPLHF. The chain joins TRBV5-6 to TRBJ1-6; D gene uncertain. Trimming removed 2 bases at V and 9 bases at J, with 6 bases between. CDR3 length equals 12 residues. Germline loops: CDR1 SGHDT, CDR2 YYEEEE.

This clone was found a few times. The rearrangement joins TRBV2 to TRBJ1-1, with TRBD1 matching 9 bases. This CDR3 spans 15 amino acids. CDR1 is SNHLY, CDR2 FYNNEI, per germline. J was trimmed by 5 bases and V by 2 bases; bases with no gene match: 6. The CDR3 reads CASSERVGTGTEAFF. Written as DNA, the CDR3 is TGTGCCAGCAGTGAAAGGGTCGGGACAGGGACTGAAGCTTTCTTT.

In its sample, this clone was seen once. CDR3 protein: CASSENSPLHF. The DNA of the CDR3 is TGCGCCAGCAGTGAGAATTCACCCCTCCACTTT. The chain recombines TRBV10-2 with TRBJ1-6; no firm D call. The germline V gene encodes CDR1 WSHSY and CDR2 SAAADI. V gave up 2 bases and J gave up 7 bases, with 0 bases separating them. The CDR3 consists of 11 residues.

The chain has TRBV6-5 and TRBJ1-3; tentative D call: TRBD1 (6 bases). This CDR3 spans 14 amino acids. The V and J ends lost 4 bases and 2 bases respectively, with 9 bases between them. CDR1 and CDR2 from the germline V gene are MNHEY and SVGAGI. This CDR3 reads CASSSGAAGNTIYF. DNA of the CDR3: TGTGCCAGCAGTTCGGGGGCCGCTGGAAACACCATATATTTT.